Listed below are T cell receptor beta chains from one sample, sequenced in a study of blood T cell repertoires in COVID-19. Sequenced by immunoSEQ multiplex PCR; TCRdb stores in-frame clones only, minus some. The sample holds around 430,000 clones; approximately 90% are singletons and the top ten take 10% to 15%. Sequenced material: peripheral blood. The receptors come from a woman aged 45-59 years with COVID-19, enrolled during active disease. The CDR3 runs from the conserved cysteine through the conserved F or W. The order of the fields is D gene, V gene, J gene, CDR3 length, clone size, CDR3 DNA, CDR3 protein. D genes are given only for firm matches. Not every row has a clone size; where given, it reads once, few, many or a size class.

TRBD2,TRBV30,TRBJ2-2,13,.,TGTGCCTACCGGGGGGGCTGGACCGGGGAGCTGTTTTTT,CAYRGGWTGELFF
.,TRBV30,TRBJ1-2,10,.,TGTGCCTGGAGTGGGGAGCGCTACACCTTC,CAWSGERYTF
.,TRBV24-1,TRBJ1-6,15,.,TGTGCCACCAGTGCCCCTAAGGGGGATGGGTCACCCCTCCACTTT,CATSAPKGDGSPLHF
TRBD1,TRBV7-3,TRBJ2-1,15,many,TGTGCCAGCAGCTCTAGGACAGGGGGAAGCAATGAGCAGTTCTTC,CASSSRTGGSNEQFF
.,TRBV3-1/TRBV3-2,TRBJ2-5,15,once,TGTGCCAGCAGCCAAGATGTAGTGGTGGTGGAGACCCAGTACTTC,CASSQDVVVVETQYF
TRBD1,TRBV28,TRBJ1-5,16,.,TGTGCCAGCAGTTCGATACAGGGGGCGAGCAATCAGCCCCAGCATTTT,CASSSIQGASNQPQHF
.,TRBV6-1,TRBJ1-2,14,once,TGTGCCAGCAGTGAAAAGGCCCGCCAGGATGGCTACACCTTC,CASSEKARQDGYTF
TRBD2,TRBV27,TRBJ2-1,17,once,TGTGCCAGCAGTTCAGGGACTAGCGGATACTCCTACAATGAGCAGTTCTTC,CASSSGTSGYSYNEQFF
.,TRBV4-2,TRBJ2-1,14,.,TGTGCCAGCAGCCAAGGCTCAGGCTACAATGAGCAGTTCTTC,CASSQGSGYNEQFF
TRBD1,TRBV12-3/TRBV12-4,TRBJ2-2,13,.,TGTGCCAGCAGTTCGAGGGGGCGCGGGGAGCTGTTTTTT,CASSSRGRGELFF
TRBD1,TRBV2,TRBJ1-4,15,.,TGTGCCAGCAGTGAAATGACAGGGAAGGCCGAAAAACTGTTTTTT,CASSEMTGKAEKLFF
.,TRBV29-1,TRBJ2-3,11,.,TGCAGCGTTGAAATTCGAGATACGCAGTATTTT,CSVEIRDTQYF
TRBD1,TRBV19,TRBJ1-1,12,once,TGTGCCAGTAGATTAGGGACAGGTGAAGCTTTCTTT,CASRLGTGEAFF
.,TRBV14,TRBJ2-3,17,.,TGTGCCAGCAGCCAAGGAGCAGGTCGTCCCTCGGGGGATACGCAGTATTTT,CASSQGAGRPSGDTQYF
.,TRBV30,TRBJ1-4,14,.,TGTGCCTGGAGTGCCCAGTGGGGAGGAGAAAAACTGTTTTTT,CAWSAQWGGEKLFF
.,TRBV7-8,TRBJ1-2,13,.,TGTGCCAGCAGCTTAGTTGAGGGAGAAGGCTACACCTTC,CASSLVEGEGYTF
.,TRBV6-5,TRBJ2-7,14,.,TGTGCCAGCAGTTACTCGTTGACTAACTACGAGCAGTACTTC,CASSYSLTNYEQYF
.,TRBV7-2,TRBJ1-3,16,.,TGTGCCAGCAGCCCAGTAGGACAGAGCTCTGGAAACACCATATATTTT,CASSPVGQSSGNTIYF
.,TRBV12-3/TRBV12-4,TRBJ2-4,12,.,TGTGCCAGCTCTCTAGCCAAAAACATTCAGTACTTC,CASSLAKNIQYF
.,TRBV4-1,TRBJ1-1,13,.,TGCGCCAGCAGAACGGGGGGGGCCACTGAAGCTTTCTTT,CASRTGGATEAFF
TRBD1,TRBV25-1,TRBJ1-5,14,.,TGTGCCAGCAGTGAAAGGACAGGGACGGGGCCCCAGCATTTT,CASSERTGTGPQHF
.,TRBV15,TRBJ1-6,14,.,TGTGCCACCAGCAGAGAGGGGGCCTCTTCACCCCTCCACTTT,CATSREGASSPLHF
.,TRBV6-1,TRBJ1-5,16,.,TGTGCCAGCAGTGAACTACCGAGGACAGCTTATCAGCCCCAGCATTTT,CASSELPRTAYQPQHF
TRBD1,TRBV10-3,TRBJ2-2,14,.,TGTGCCATCAGTGAGACAGGGGGAACCGGGGAGCTGTTTTTT,CAISETGGTGELFF
TRBD1,TRBV28,TRBJ2-1,13,.,TGTGCCAGCAGTTTCAACAGGGGGAATGAGCAGTTCTTC,CASSFNRGNEQFF
.,TRBV3-1/TRBV3-2,TRBJ2-1,11,once,TGTGCCAGCAGCGAAGGACTTAAGTTGCTCTTC,CASSEGLKLLF
TRBD1,TRBV30,TRBJ1-2,13,.,TGTGCCTGGAGCCCGGGACAGGGGTTTGGCTACACCTTC,CAWSPGQGFGYTF
.,TRBV24-1,TRBJ2-3,14,.,TGTGCCACCAGTGATTCCAGGGGAATAGATACGCAGTATTTT,CATSDSRGIDTQYF
.,TRBV6-6,TRBJ2-5,15,.,TGTGCCAGCAGCCCTGACACTTCCTTGGGAGAGACCCAGTACTTC,CASSPDTSLGETQYF